Following are 20 T cell receptor beta chains from one sample sequenced in a study of identifying expanded T cells in peripheral blood. Repertoires were generated with immunoSEQ multiplex PCR, while TCRdb's copy carries only in-frame clones and drops some. The repertoire holds over 100,000 clones, with roughly 88% as singletons. Input material: blood. The origin of the receptors is a person aged 18 to 70 in good health.

The CDR3 nucleotides read TGTGCCAGCAGCCGTAGCGGCCCGGGTGGGGAAAAACTGTTTTTT. It is translated as CASSRSGPGGEKLFF. The chain recombines TRBV7-2 with TRBJ1-4; D gene ambiguous. CDR1 and CDR2 (germline): SGHTA, FQGNSA. Trimming shortened V by 5 bases and J by 8 bases, and 18 bases separated the two germline ends. The CDR3 covers 15 residues.

The rearrangement links TRBV5-1 to TRBJ2-3; D assignment may be TRBD1 or TRBD2 (5 bases each). Germline CDR1 reads SGHRS; CDR2 reads YFSETQ. CDR3 length: 16 residues. Trimming left V 4 bases short and J 2 bases short, with 17 bases between. CDR3 region: CASSGGGDRFTDTQYF. The CDR3 DNA is TGCGCCAGCAGCGGGGGTGGGGACCGTTTCACAGATACGCAGTATTTT.

This clone appeared once. The chain is built from TRBV28 and TRBJ1-2; 7 bases align to TRBD1. V shed 2 bases and J 5 bases; nucleotides not matched to a gene: 5. This CDR3 has 14 residues. Germline assignment: CDR1 MDHEN and CDR2 SYDVKM. CDR3 bases: TGTGCCAGCAGTTTACCGGGACAGCCTTATGGCTACACCTTC. Translated, it gives CASSLPGQPYGYTF.

The chain couples TRBV9 to TRBJ1-2; D is ambiguous. Germline loops: CDR1 SGDLS, CDR2 YYNGEE. This CDR3 has 16 amino acids. Deletions cut 4 bases from V and 0 bases from J, with 16 bases between. Here the CDR3 DNA reads TGTGCCAGCAGCACTGGAAGGGCGGTAGCTAACTATGGCTACACCTTC. It specifies CASSTGRAVANYGYTF. The full variable domain, with the rest looked up from reference TRBV9 and TRBJ1-2, is DSGVTQTPKHLITATGQRVTLRCSPRSGDLSVYWYQQSLDQGLQFLIQYYNGEERAKGNILERFSAQQFPDLHSELNLSSLELGDSALYFCASSTGRAVANYGYTFGSGTRLTVV.

As for this clone: The DNA is omitted, as the CDR3 cannot be located on it reliably, and the CDR3 follows TCRdb's listing. V is TRBV4-2 and J is TRBJ1-1; the table gives TRBD1 as D, unverified against the DNA. Germline V gives CDR1 LGHNA, CDR2 YNFKEQ. The CDR3 contains 15 residues when both ends are counted. CDR3 sequence: CASSQDGQGSGRAFF.

CDR3 residues: CASSNRGGYEQYF. CDR3 bases: TGTGCCAGCAGCAACAGAGGGGGCTACGAGCAGTACTTC. V is TRBV28 and J is TRBJ2-7, with a weak D call TRBD1 (6 bases). The CDR3 runs to 13 residues. CDR1 is MDHEN, CDR2 SYDVKM, per germline. V lost 6 bases to trimming and J lost 3 bases, with 12 bases between them.

This clone has more than one count but fewer than ten. This chain links TRBV28 with TRBJ2-2, with unresolved D. Trimming left V 4 bases short and J 0 bases short, with 3 bases between. Germline V lookup: CDR1 MDHEN, CDR2 SYDVKM. The CDR3 loop spans 13 amino acids. This CDR3 reads CASSWTNTGELFF. The CDR3 nucleotides read TGTGCCAGCAGTTGGACGAACACCGGGGAGCTGTTTTTT.

The chain links TRBV6-1 to TRBJ1-1; 8 nucleotides agree with TRBD1. CDR1 is MNHNS, CDR2 SASEGT, per germline. Trimming removed 2 bases from V and 13 bases from J; junction bases left unmatched: 9. This CDR3 comprises 13 residues. The DNA of the CDR3 is TGTGCCAGCAGTGAACCTAGACAGGGGATGGGTTTCTTT. It specifies CASSEPRQGMGFF.

The rearrangement uses TRBV29-1 and TRBJ1-2, with no clear D. The V end was cut by 7 bases, the J end by 8 bases, with 14 bases between. CDR3 length: 11 amino acids. Germline V lookup: CDR1 SQVTM, CDR2 ANQGSEA. In DNA, the CDR3 is TGCAGCGCTGGTGGTTCGAGGGGCTACACCTTC. Encoded protein: CSAGGSRGYTF.

V and J are TRBV10-2 and TRBJ1-2; the match to TRBD1 covers 7 bases. In germline, CDR1 is WSHSY, CDR2 SAAADI. J gave up 8 bases and V 6 bases, and 12 bases lay outside the gene matches. CDR3 size: 14 residues. CDR3 coding DNA: TGCGCCAGCAGAGTGACAGGGTTCTCGGGAGGCTACACCTTC. It yields the protein CASRVTGFSGGYTF.

The chain combines TRBV5-6 with TRBJ2-3; 8 nucleotides match TRBD2. The CDR3 spans 16 residues. Losses at the gene ends were 1 base for V and 2 bases for J; bases not matched to a gene: 6. Germline V gene lookup returns CDR1 SGHDT and CDR2 YYEEEE. For the CDR3, the DNA is TGTGCCAGCAGCTTGTTGCGGGAGGCGATCACAGATACGCAGTATTTT. It encodes CASSLLREAITDTQYF.

The rearrangement joins TRBV9 to TRBJ2-5; TRBD2 agrees at 10 bases. This CDR3 spans 18 amino acids. From germline, CDR1 is SGDLS and CDR2 YYNGEE. J was trimmed by 5 bases and V by 4 bases; bases with no gene match: 17. The CDR3 spells CASSSRGKASGGLETQYF. In DNA, the CDR3 is TGTGCCAGCAGCTCGAGAGGGAAAGCTAGCGGGGGTTTGGAGACCCAGTACTTC.

The genes are TRBV7-9 and TRBJ2-1; 8 nucleotides align to TRBD1. V was clipped by 10 bases and J by 5 bases; unmatched bases: 19. This CDR3 spans 17 amino acids. CDR1 and CDR2 from the germline V gene are SEHNR and FQNEAQ (reference sequence). CDR3 bases: TGTGCCATCAACCCTGGGCCCCAGGGGGCTTTAAACAATGAGCAGTTCTTC. It specifies CAINPGPQGALNNEQFF.

This clone was observed once. The chain recombines TRBV4-2 with TRBJ2-7, with TRBD1 matching over 9 bases. Germline V gives CDR1 LGHNA, CDR2 YNFKEQ. J was trimmed by 4 bases and V by 0 bases; bases with no gene match: 10. CDR3 length: 17 residues. The CDR3 reads CASSQDLGTGGIYEQYF. CDR3 coding DNA: TGTGCCAGCAGCCAAGATTTGGGAACAGGGGGCATTTACGAGCAGTACTTC.

The chain joins TRBV9 to TRBJ1-1, with TRBD1 identical over 7 bases. The CDR3 consists of 15 residues. Germline CDR1 and CDR2: SGDLS and YYNGEE. Germline trimming cut 0 bases from V and 4 bases from J; bases unmatched to any gene: 6. The CDR3 DNA follows: TGTGCCAGCAGCGTAGAGGGACAGCGATCCACTGAAGCTTTCTTT. Its protein product is CASSVEGQRSTEAFF.

The chain is built from TRBV11-1 and TRBJ2-5, with D possibly TRBD1 on 6 matching bases. Germline lookup yields CDR1 SGHAT and CDR2 FQDESV (reference sequence). Trimming removed 5 bases at V and 2 bases at J, with 18 bases between. The CDR3 is 16 amino acids. This CDR3 is CASSPRPGQGQETQYF. The CDR3 nucleotides read TGTGCCAGCAGCCCCCGCCCCGGGCAGGGGCAAGAGACCCAGTACTTC. The whole variable domain, remainder taken from reference TRBV11-1 and TRBJ2-5, is EAEVAQSPRYKITEKSQAVAFWCDPISGHATLYWYRQILGQGPELLVQFQDESVVDDSQLPKDRFSAERLKGVDSTLKIQPAELGDSAMYLCASSPRPGQGQETQYFGPGTRLLVL.

The chain employs TRBV5-5 and TRBJ1-4; 8 bases align to TRBD1. Germline V gene lookup returns CDR1 SGHKS and CDR2 YYEKEE (reference sequence). The CDR3 covers 15 residues. The ends lost 0 bases at V and 8 bases at J; junction bases unmatched: 6. CDR3: CASSLGTGTQEKLFF. DNA of the CDR3: TGTGCCAGCAGCTTGGGGACAGGGACGCAAGAAAAACTGTTTTTT.

This chain joins TRBV23-1 and TRBJ2-7, with TRBD2 as a possible D gene (5 bases). TRBV23-1 is given ORF status, its function remaining uncertain. V lost 2 bases, J lost 0 bases, and 17 bases lay in between. The CDR3 contains 17 residues. This chain's CDR3 is CASSQVWSRVSSYEQYF. CDR3 DNA sequence: TGCGCCAGCAGTCAAGTATGGTCGAGGGTGAGCTCCTACGAGCAGTACTTC.

The chain links TRBV19 to TRBJ1-2, with a weak D call TRBD1 (5 bases). V was cut by 5 bases and J by 4 bases, with 17 bases left in between. This CDR3 is built from 15 residues. Germline CDR1 is LNHDA and CDR2 is SQIVND (reference sequence). The CDR3 protein is CASSVTRTPSYGYTF. The DNA for the CDR3 is TGTGCCAGTAGTGTTACCAGGACACCGAGCTATGGCTACACCTTC.

The chain recombines TRBV2 with TRBJ2-2; D unclear. Germline V gene data show CDR1 as SNHLY and CDR2 as FYNNEI. The CDR3 consists of 11 residues. Trimming pared 7 bases from V and 7 bases from J, leaving 7 bases between. CDR3 residues: CASNFYGELFF. The DNA for the CDR3 is TGTGCCAGCAACTTTTACGGGGAGCTGTTTTTT.